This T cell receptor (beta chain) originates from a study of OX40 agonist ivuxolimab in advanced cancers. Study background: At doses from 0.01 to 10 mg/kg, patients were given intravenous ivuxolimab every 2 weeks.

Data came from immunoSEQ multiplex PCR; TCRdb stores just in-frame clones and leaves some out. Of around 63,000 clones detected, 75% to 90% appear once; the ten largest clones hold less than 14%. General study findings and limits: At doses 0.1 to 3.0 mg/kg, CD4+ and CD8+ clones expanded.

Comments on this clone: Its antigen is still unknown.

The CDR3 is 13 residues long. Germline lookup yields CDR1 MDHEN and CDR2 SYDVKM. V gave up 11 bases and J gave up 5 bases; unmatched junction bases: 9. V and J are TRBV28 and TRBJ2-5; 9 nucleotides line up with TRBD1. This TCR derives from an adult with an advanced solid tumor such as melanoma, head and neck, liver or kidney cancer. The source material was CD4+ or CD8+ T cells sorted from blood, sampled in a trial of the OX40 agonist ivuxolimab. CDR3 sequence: CASVGTGSETQYF. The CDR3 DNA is TGTGCCTCAGTGGGGACAGGGTCGGAGACCCAGTACTTC.